These T cell receptor beta chains were read from a single sample in a study of blood T cells in healthy people across ages. Each CDR3 protein gets one entry after TCRdb re-called the 5' RACE reads with MiXCR. The sample holds about 720,000 distinct CDR3 sequences, around 25% seen once. These data were also filed under a second study, of T cells of mothers and their children.

The sequencing input was blood. These receptors were obtained from a boy aged 5 to 17 in good health. Both conserved end residues are part of each CDR3. A D gene is named only where the DNA matches it firmly. Clone size is stated in some rows and not others, as once, few, many or a class when expanded.

V gene	J gene	clone size	D gene	CDR3 DNA	CDR3 protein
TRBV29-1	TRBJ1-1	few	TRBD1	TGCAGCGTTGAAGGGGGACAGGGGGCGCGGAACACTGAAGCTTTCTTT	CSVEGGQGARNTEAFF
TRBV29-1	TRBJ2-7	.	.	TGCAGCGTTTCCGGGATAAGCTTCTACGAACAGTACTTC	CSVSGISFYEQYF
TRBV18	TRBJ1-4	.	.	TGTGCCAGCTCTACCTTCTTTAATGAAAAACTGTTTTTT	CASSTFFNEKLFF
TRBV4-1	TRBJ1-6	.	.	TGCGCCAGCAGCCAAGATACAGTTTTTAATTCACCCCTCCACTTT	CASSQDTVFNSPLHF
TRBV6-4	TRBJ1-2	.	.	TGTGCCAGCAGTGACTCGTCGCAGGTTAACTATGGCTTCACCTTC	CASSDSSQVNYGFTF
TRBV14	TRBJ2-5	few	.	TGTGCCAGCAGCCAAGACTCACACCTCATGGATATGCAAGAGACCCAGTACTTC	CASSQDSHLMDMQETQYF
TRBV28	TRBJ2-1	.	TRBD2	TGTGCCAGCAACCCAGCGGGAGTTGATGAGCAGTTCTTC	CASNPAGVDEQFF
TRBV28	TRBJ2-5	few	TRBD2	TGTGCCAGCAGTTGGACTAGCGGGGGGCAAGAGACCCAGTACTTC	CASSWTSGGQETQYF
TRBV7-3	TRBJ1-1	few	.	TGTGCCAGCAGCCTGGGACAACATCGCACTGAAGCTTTCTTT	CASSLGQHRTEAFF
TRBV20-1	TRBJ1-4	few	.	TGCAGTGCTAGAGTTGGAAAACCTAATGAAAAACTGTTTTTT	CSARVGKPNEKLFF
TRBV7-9	TRBJ2-1	few	TRBD2	TGTGCCAGCGGCCAGCGGGAGGGAAACAATGAGCAGTTCTTC	CASGQREGNNEQFF
TRBV18	TRBJ2-4	.	.	TGTGCCAGCTCACCATTCGTAGAAAACATTCAGTACTTC	CASSPFVENIQYF
TRBV9	TRBJ2-1	few	.	TGTGCCAGCAGCGTAGAAGGAGGGGGACGGAATGAGCAGTTCTTC	CASSVEGGGRNEQFF
TRBV20-1	TRBJ2-7	few	.	TGCAGTGCTAGAGATGAGGCGAGCTCCTACGAGCAGTACTTC	CSARDEASSYEQYF
TRBV24-1	TRBJ2-1	few	TRBD2	TGTGCCACCAGTGATGGGGGGGTGGGAAACAATGAGCAGTTCTTC	CATSDGGVGNNEQFF
TRBV28	TRBJ2-1	.	TRBD2	TGTGCCAGCAGTGGAGCGGGGAGCTCCTACAATGGGCAGTTCTTC	CASSGAGSSYNGQFF
TRBV11-2	TRBJ2-1	few	.	TGTGCCAGCAGCTTAAATGGAGCCTACAATGAGCAGTTCTTC	CASSLNGAYNEQFF
TRBV7-9	TRBJ2-5	.	.	TGTGCCAGCAGCACGGACTTCGAATATGGGGAGACCCAGTACTTC	CASSTDFEYGETQYF
TRBV12-3/TRBV12-4	TRBJ2-3	few	.	TGTGCCAGCCTCCAGTATAGCACGGATACGCAGTATTTT	CASLQYSTDTQYF
TRBV6-1	TRBJ2-7	few	.	TGTGCCAGCAGTGAGCTACTGACAACCTACGAGCAGTACTTC	CASSELLTTYEQYF
TRBV28	TRBJ1-1	.	.	TGTGCCAGCAGTTTCGCCAGACCTGGGAGCACTGAAGCTTTCTTT	CASSFARPGSTEAFF
TRBV29-1	TRBJ2-7	.	TRBD2	TGCAGCGCCTCGGGACTAGCGGGCTCCTACGAGCAGTACTTC	CSASGLAGSYEQYF
TRBV28	TRBJ1-2	.	.	TGTGCCAGCAGCCCAGTGGGAGGATTTAAGGTGGATGGCTACACCTTC	CASSPVGGFKVDGYTF
TRBV5-1	TRBJ2-7	few	.	TGCGCCAGCACCTCGCCGGGACCGAGCTACGAGCAGTACTTC	CASTSPGPSYEQYF
TRBV28	TRBJ2-7	few	TRBD2	TGTGCCAGCAGTCGCTCCGCTTCGGGGGGAAAGGGGCAGTACTTC	CASSRSASGGKGQYF
TRBV29-1	TRBJ2-3	.	TRBD2	TGCAGCGTTGTTGGGTTGGCGGGGGGCCCAGATACGGAGTATTTT	CSVVGLAGGPDTEYF
TRBV4-2	TRBJ2-1	.	TRBD2	TGTGCCAGCAGCCAGTCTGGACTAGCGGGGGAGTTCTTC	CASSQSGLAGEFF
TRBV12-3/TRBV12-4	TRBJ2-1	.	.	TGTGCCAGCCGGTGGGTGAGCTCCTACAATGAGCAGTTCTTC	CASRWVSSYNEQFF
TRBV28	TRBJ2-7	.	TRBD1	TGTGCCAGCAGTTTATGGACAGGGGGCCGCGAGCAGTACTTC	CASSLWTGGREQYF
TRBV4-1	TRBJ1-2	.	TRBD1	TGCGCCAGCAGCCAAGATTGGGACAGGGAATGGGACTATGGCTACACCTTC	CASSQDWDREWDYGYTF
TRBV6-6	TRBJ1-2	few	.	TGCGCCAGCAGTTACTCGGCCAGGGACTATGGCTACACCTTC	CASSYSARDYGYTF
TRBV6-2/TRBV6-3	TRBJ2-1	.	TRBD1	TGTGCCAGCACCACCGGACAGGGAAGTTCTATCTTC	CASTTGQGSSIF
TRBV5-1	TRBJ2-6	many	.	TGCGCCAGCAGCTTCGGCAGCTCTGGGGCCAACGTCCTGACTTTC	CASSFGSSGANVLTF
TRBV28	TRBJ1-5	few	TRBD1	TGTGCCAGCAGTTTTGGGACAGGGAATAGCAATCAGCCCCAGCATTTT	CASSFGTGNSNQPQHF
TRBV7-9	TRBJ2-7	few	TRBD1	TGTGCCAGCAGCTCCGGGACAGGGGCCCACGAGCAGTATTTC	CASSSGTGAHEQYF
TRBV7-9	TRBJ2-5	few	.	TGTGCCAGCAGCCGACAATGGGACGGGCGAGGGGAGACCCAGTACTTC	CASSRQWDGRGETQYF
TRBV4-3	TRBJ2-5	.	.	TGCGCCAGCAGCCAAGATCGAATGGCATTCCAAGAGACCCAGTACTTC	CASSQDRMAFQETQYF
TRBV28	TRBJ1-2	.	TRBD1	TGTGCCAGCAGGGGGGACAGGGTGGGATATGGCTACACCTTC	CASRGDRVGYGYTF
TRBV5-1	TRBJ1-3	.	TRBD1	TGCGCCAGCAGCCCGAGACAGGGAGGAAACACCATATATTTT	CASSPRQGGNTIYF
TRBV9	TRBJ2-7	.	TRBD2	TGTGCCAGCGGAGCGGGGGGCTATTCCTACGAGCAGTACTTC	CASGAGGYSYEQYF
TRBV2	TRBJ1-4	few	.	TGTGCCAGCACCGGGAGAGAGAATGAAAAACTGTTTTTT	CASTGRENEKLFF
TRBV7-2	TRBJ2-1	.	TRBD1	TGTGCCAGCAGCACTTTAGCCGGGACAGGGGGTAATGAGCAGTTCTTC	CASSTLAGTGGNEQFF
TRBV29-1	TRBJ1-1	.	.	TGCAGCGTTGGCCGGATGAACCCTGAAGCTTTCTTT	CSVGRMNPEAFF
TRBV20-1	TRBJ2-7	.	TRBD2	TGCAGTGCTAGAGATAGTGAGAATGTTCTAGCGGGGCTAGAGCAGTACTTC	CSARDSENVLAGLEQYF
TRBV29-1	TRBJ2-5	few	.	TGCAGCATTGAGCCACCCGGGACGCGCGCCCAAGAGACCCAGTACTTC	CSIEPPGTRAQETQYF
TRBV4-1	TRBJ1-5	.	TRBD1	TGCGCCAGCAGCCAAGTATTGACAGGGAATCAGCCCCAGCATTTT	CASSQVLTGNQPQHF
TRBV3-1	TRBJ2-7	few	TRBD1	TGTGCCAGCAGCCTTCGGACAGGGGGGGCCTACGAGCAGTACTTC	CASSLRTGGAYEQYF
TRBV3-1	TRBJ2-7	.	TRBD2	TGTGCCAGCAGCCCCGGACTAGCGGGAGGGCCCTCTCCCCACGAGCAGTACTTC	CASSPGLAGGPSPHEQYF
TRBV3-1	TRBJ2-5	few	TRBD1	TGTGCCAGCAGCCAAGATCCGGGACAGGGAGCGCTGCAGTACTTC	CASSQDPGQGALQYF
TRBV7-6	TRBJ2-5	.	.	TGTGCCAGCAGCCTGAGCAGGGACCAAGAGACCCAGTACTTC	CASSLSRDQETQYF
TRBV6-2/TRBV6-3	TRBJ2-7	few	.	TGTGCCAGCAATACCTGGCGGGTCGACTACGAGCAGTACTTC	CASNTWRVDYEQYF
TRBV12-3/TRBV12-4	TRBJ2-5	.	.	TGTGCCAGCAACATGGGGGTGAGCGAGACCCAGTACTTC	CASNMGVSETQYF
TRBV7-6	TRBJ2-1	.	TRBD2	TGTGCCAGCAGCAAGACTAGCCCAATATTCAATGAGCAGTTCTTC	CASSKTSPIFNEQFF
TRBV29-1	TRBJ2-1	.	.	TGCAGCGTTGCCCTCCCGGGACCCCAGGGTTATGAGCAGTTCTTC	CSVALPGPQGYEQFF
TRBV6-6	TRBJ2-2	few	TRBD2	TGTGCCAGCAGCTACGGAGCGGGGGCCACCGGGGAGCTGTTTTTT	CASSYGAGATGELFF